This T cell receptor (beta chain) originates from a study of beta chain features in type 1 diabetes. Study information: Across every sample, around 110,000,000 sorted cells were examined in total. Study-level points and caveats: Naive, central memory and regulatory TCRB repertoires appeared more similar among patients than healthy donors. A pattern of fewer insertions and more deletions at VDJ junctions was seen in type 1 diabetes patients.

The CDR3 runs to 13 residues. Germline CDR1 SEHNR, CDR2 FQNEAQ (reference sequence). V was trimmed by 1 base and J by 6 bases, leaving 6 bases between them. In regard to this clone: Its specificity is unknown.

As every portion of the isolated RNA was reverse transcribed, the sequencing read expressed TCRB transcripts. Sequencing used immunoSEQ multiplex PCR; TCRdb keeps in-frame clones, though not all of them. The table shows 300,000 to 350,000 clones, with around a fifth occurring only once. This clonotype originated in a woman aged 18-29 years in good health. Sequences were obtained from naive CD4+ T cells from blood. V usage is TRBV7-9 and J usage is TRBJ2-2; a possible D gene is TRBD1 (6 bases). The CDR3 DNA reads TGTGCCAGCAGCTTAGAGGGGGCCGGGGAGCTGTTTTTT. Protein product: CASSLEGAGELFF. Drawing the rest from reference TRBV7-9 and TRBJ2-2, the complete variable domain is DTGVSQNPRHKITKRGQNVTFRCDPISEHNRLYWYRQTLGQGPEFLTYFQNEAQLEKSRLLSDRFSAERPKGSFSTLEIQRTEQGDSAMYLCASSLEGAGELFFGEGSRLTVL.